This TCR beta chain stems from a study of blood T cell repertoires in COVID-19. As for the study in general: Researchers got acute and convalescent COVID-19 samples from the United States, Italy and Spain. Nucleic acid was either cDNA or gDNA, and it came from T cells, B-cell-depleted T cells, or PBMCs.

How the authors handled the data: Amplifying reference gene primers gave estimates of nucleated cell counts. Assay used: immunoSEQ multiplex PCR; TCRdb lists only in-frame clones, some missing. Clone size and V and J calls were adopted from that table, with D and trimming inferred from the DNA. Of tens of thousands of clones in the sample, just over 85% were seen once. Germline V gene data show CDR1 as MNHNY and CDR2 as SVGAGI (reference sequence). CDR3 size: 13 residues. V lost 7 bases, J lost 4 bases, and 13 bases lay in between. The sequence was obtained from a man aged 45 to 65 with acute or convalescent COVID-19. The V call is TRBV6-6, the J call TRBJ1-1; D is undetermined. Source material: peripheral blood. The CDR3 reads CASNQQVLTEAFF. The CDR3 nucleotides are TGTGCCAGCAATCAACAAGTTCTCACTGAAGCTTTCTTT.